These 32 T cell receptor beta chains originate from one sample sequenced in a study of blood T cells in healthy people across ages. Next came a second PCR, run for about 6 to 12 cycles, which used a sample-barcoded 5' primer along with a J-beta primer mix. One entry per CDR3 protein results from TCRdb running MiXCR on the 5' RACE reads. This sample has around 1.5 million distinct CDR3 sequences; approximately 59% occur once, and the top ten carry 6.5% to 8.5%. Sequencing was carried out using blood. The receptors stem from a man aged 18 to 30 in good health.

V is TRBV24-1 and J is TRBJ2-2; D is tentatively TRBD1 or TRBD2 (5 bases each). V was shortened by 0 bases and J by 0 bases, with 13 bases between the two germline ends. The CDR3 spans 18 residues. CDR1 and CDR2 from the germline V gene are KGHDR and SFDVKD. CDR3: CATSDLRPGDANTGELFF. The CDR3 DNA reads TGTGCCACCAGTGATTTGCGCCCCGGGGACGCGAACACCGGGGAGCTGTTTTTT.

This clonotype occurred once. The V call is TRBV12-3 or TRBV12-4, the J call TRBJ2-3; 7 bases are shared with TRBD1. Unmatched junction bases numbered 5, after V lost 5 bases and J lost 3 bases. The CDR3 loop spans 14 amino acids. The DNA of the CDR3 is TGTGCCAGCAGTCTCGACAGGGAAACAGATACGCAGTATTTT. This encodes CASSLDRETDTQYF.

This clonotype was counted a few times. The chain links TRBV29-1 to TRBJ2-3; the match to TRBD2 covers 13 bases. Germline CDR1 and CDR2: SQVTM and ANQGSEA. V was pared by 7 bases and J by 4 bases, with 11 bases of the junction left unmatched. The CDR3 is 16 residues long. The DNA of the CDR3 is TGCAGCGCCGCCCGTACTAGCGGGAGGGTCCCAGATACGCAGTATTTT. Its protein is CSAARTSGRVPDTQYF.

This chain links TRBV7-9 with TRBJ1-1, with D perhaps TRBD1 (5 bases). This CDR3 has 12 residues. Trimming removed 5 bases at V and 4 bases at J, with 8 bases between. Germline V CDR1 and CDR2: SEHNR, FQNEAQ (reference sequence). CDR3 region: CASSPRATEAFF. For the CDR3, the DNA is TGTGCCAGCAGCCCCAGGGCCACTGAAGCTTTCTTT.

This clonotype has ten or more counts. In DNA form, the CDR3 reads TGTGCCAGCAGCTTAGATGACGGAGATACGCAGTATTTT. Translation: CASSLDDGDTQYF. The chain uses TRBV7-2 and TRBJ2-3, with unresolved D. In germline, CDR1 is SGHTA, CDR2 FQGNSA. The CDR3 is made up of 13 amino acids. With 1 base removed from V and 5 bases from J, the gap between germline ends came to 7 bases.

This clonotype showed up just once. The chain employs TRBV28 and TRBJ1-2, with a tentative D call TRBD1 (5 bases). The V and J ends lost 6 bases and 7 bases respectively, with 15 bases between them. Germline lookup yields CDR1 MDHEN and CDR2 SYDVKM. The CDR3 extends over 13 amino acids. The CDR3: CASSLAGDAGYTF. The CDR3 DNA reads TGTGCCAGCAGCTTGGCGGGGGACGCTGGCTACACCTTC.

This clonotype occurred a few times. The chain joins TRBV15 to TRBJ2-6, with D possibly being TRBD1 (5 bases). The germline V gene encodes CDR1 LNHNV and CDR2 YYDKDF (reference sequence). The CDR3 has 18 residues. Trimming removed 0 bases from V and 4 bases from J, with 16 bases in between. CDR3 sequence reads: CATSRDLQGSGGANVLTF. The CDR3 DNA sequence: TGTGCCACCAGCAGAGATCTTCAGGGATCAGGAGGGGCCAACGTCCTGACTTTC. The whole variable domain, filled in from reference TRBV15 and TRBJ2-6, reads DAMVIQNPRYQVTQFGKPVTLSCSQTLNHNVMYWYQQKSSQAPKLLFHYYDKDFNNEADTPDNFQSRRPNTSFCFLDIRSPGLGDTAMYLCATSRDLQGSGGANVLTFGAGSRLTVL.

In its sample, this clonotype was seen a few times. This sequence joins TRBV4-3 and TRBJ2-7, with a weak D call TRBD1 (5 bases). V lost 0 bases, J lost 2 bases, and 14 bases lay in between. This CDR3 has 16 amino acids. From germline, CDR1 is LGHNA and CDR2 YSLEER. CDR3 in amino acids: CASSQDYQGTPYEQYF. The CDR3 DNA reads TGCGCCAGCAGCCAAGATTATCAGGGAACCCCCTACGAGCAGTACTTC.

J is TRBJ1-5 and V is TRBV2; D is unresolved. Germline CDR1 and CDR2: SNHLY and FYNNEI. V lost 7 bases to trimming and J lost 9 bases, with 16 bases between them. This CDR3 region has 13 residues. CDR3 bases: TGTGCCAGCATTGAGGGTTTCGACTCGCCCCAGCATTTT. Translating gives CASIEGFDSPQHF.

The gene calls are TRBV4-3 and TRBJ2-5; TRBD2 might be the D (5 bases). Trimming cost V 0 bases and J 5 bases, with 16 bases left between them. The CDR3 runs 16 residues. The germline CDR1 and CDR2 sequences are LGHNA and YSLEER. The CDR3 protein is CASSQDVGSSWETQYF. In nucleotides, the CDR3 is TGCGCCAGCAGCCAAGATGTGGGGTCTAGCTGGGAGACCCAGTACTTC.

The chain has TRBV10-3 and TRBJ2-3; D gene uncertain. From germline, CDR1 is ENHRY and CDR2 SYGVKD. This CDR3 is built from 11 residues. The ends were cut back, 3 bases at V and 6 bases at J, with 4 bases in the middle. Here the CDR3 reads CAISDGDTQYF. CDR3 DNA: TGTGCCATCAGTGATGGGGATACGCAGTATTTT.

V gene TRBV12-3 or TRBV12-4 combines with J gene TRBJ2-7, with 9 bases that match TRBD2. Losses at the gene ends were 3 bases for V and 2 bases for J; bases not matched to a gene: 5. This CDR3 comprises 15 residues. This chain's CDR3 is CASSLLAGYAYEQYF. The CDR3 coding sequence is TGTGCCAGCAGTTTGCTAGCGGGATACGCCTACGAGCAGTACTTC.

About this clonotype: Germline is not matched at one junction end, which may reflect a read error. This chain joins TRBV18 and TRBJ2-3, with a possible D match to TRBD1 (5 bases). Germline V gene data show CDR1 as KGHSH and CDR2 as LQKENI. This CDR3 contains 15 residues. The CDR3 region has the DNA TGTGCCAGCTCACACCAGACAGCCCTCACAGGTACGCAGTATTTT. Its protein is CASSHQTALTGTQYF. The variable domain in full, with the rest retrieved from reference TRBV18 and TRBJ2-3, is NAGVMQNPRHLVRRRGQEARLRCSPMKGHSHVYWYRQLPEEGLKFMVYLQKENIIDESGMPKERFSAEFPKEGPSILRIQQVVRGDSAAYFCASSHQTALTGTQYFGPGTRLTVL.

The chain carries TRBV12-3 or TRBV12-4 and TRBJ2-3, with 7 nucleotides matching TRBD2. V shed 0 bases and J 3 bases; nucleotides not matched to a gene: 3. The length of the CDR3 is 15 residues. This chain's CDR3 is CASSLATSRTDTQYF. In DNA, the CDR3 is TGTGCCAGCAGTTTAGCGACTAGCAGGACAGATACGCAGTATTTT.

This CDR3 reads CASSDQGAVYEQYF. The CDR3 nucleotides read TGTGCCAGCAGTGACCAAGGGGCCGTTTACGAGCAGTACTTC. This chain connects TRBV25-1 to TRBJ2-7, with D tentatively TRBD1 (5 bases). V was trimmed by 3 bases and J by 4 bases, leaving 13 bases between them. Looked up from germline, CDR1 is MGHDK and CDR2 is SYGVNS. The CDR3 contains 14 residues.

The chain links TRBV3-1 to TRBJ2-3; TRBD1 is a possible D gene (6 bases). Germline V gene lookup returns CDR1 LGHDT and CDR2 YNNKEL (reference sequence). This CDR3 is 15 amino acids long. The V end was cut by 4 bases, the J end by 0 bases, with 11 bases between. As DNA, the CDR3 is TGTGCCAGCAGCCGGATCAGGGGAAGCACAGATACGCAGTATTTT. Translated, it gives CASSRIRGSTDTQYF.

The J gene is TRBJ2-5, the V gene TRBV29-1; TRBD1 agrees at 10 bases. From germline, CDR1 is SQVTM and CDR2 ANQGSEA. Trimming at V came to 6 bases and at J to 5 bases, leaving 6 bases not matched to a gene. CDR3 length: 13 amino acids. CDR3 in amino acids: CSVGQGGPETQYF. CDR3 DNA: TGCAGCGTCGGACAGGGGGGACCGGAGACCCAGTACTTC.

J is TRBJ2-5 and V is TRBV14; D may match TRBD1 or TRBD2 (5 bases each). This CDR3 is 15 amino acids long. V lost 3 bases, J lost 5 bases, and 16 bases lay in between. CDR1 is SGHDN, CDR2 FVKESK, per germline. This chain's CDR3 is CASSQKRGGGETQYF. Here the CDR3 DNA reads TGTGCCAGCAGCCAGAAGAGGGGCGGCGGGGAGACCCAGTACTTC.

There are a few counts of this clonotype. The chain carries TRBV5-5 and TRBJ2-1; 7 bases map to TRBD1. The ends lost 2 bases at V and 4 bases at J; junction bases unmatched: 3. Germline V gives CDR1 SGHKS, CDR2 YYEKEE (reference sequence). The CDR3 has 14 residues. CDR3 bases: TGTGCCAGCAGCTTTTTGACAGGGTACAATGAGCAGTTCTTC. This encodes CASSFLTGYNEQFF.

CDR3 region: CASSLTGTGAIDTQYF. The CDR3 nucleotides are TGTGCCAGCAGCTTGACCGGGACAGGGGCTATAGATACGCAGTATTTT. The V call is TRBV5-6, the J call TRBJ2-3; 10 bases are shared with TRBD1. CDR3 size: 16 residues. After removal of 1 base from V and 5 bases from J, the junction contained 7 bases not matched to a gene. Germline assignment: CDR1 SGHDT and CDR2 YYEEEE. Variable domain in full (rest from reference TRBV5-6 and TRBJ2-3): DAGVTQSPTHLIKTRGQQVTLRCSPKSGHDTVSWYQQALGQGPQFIFQYYEEEERQRGNFPDRFSGHQFPNYSSELNVNALLLGDSALYLCASSLTGTGAIDTQYFGPGTRLTVL.

This clonotype was counted between two and nine times. V and J are TRBV7-9 and TRBJ1-1; 7 nucleotides align to TRBD1. The ends lost 4 bases at V and 0 bases at J; junction bases unmatched: 2. CDR1 and CDR2 from the germline V gene are SEHNR and FQNEAQ (reference sequence). The CDR3 length is 14 residues. CDR3 loop: CASSSGQMNTEAFF. The CDR3 coding sequence is TGTGCCAGCAGCTCGGGACAGATGAACACTGAAGCTTTCTTT.

The chain couples TRBV25-1 to TRBJ1-6; the D is unclear. The CDR3 is 12 amino acids. Germline V lookup: CDR1 MGHDK, CDR2 SYGVNS. Deletions cut 4 bases from V and 16 bases from J, with 14 bases between. The CDR3 bases are TGTGCCAGCAGTGGCCGGGGAGGCCGACTCCACTTT. Its protein is CASSGRGGRLHF.

J is TRBJ1-2 and V is TRBV7-8; D call uncertain. Germline assignment: CDR1 SGHVS and CDR2 FQNEAQ. The CDR3 covers 14 residues. V shed 5 bases and J shed 5 bases, with 15 bases lying between them. The CDR3 loop is CASSPRSRVYGYTF. Here the CDR3 DNA reads TGTGCCAGCAGCCCCCGGAGCCGGGTATATGGCTACACCTTC.

The chain employs TRBV10-3 and TRBJ1-5; TRBD1 matches 8 bases. V lost 6 bases, J lost 6 bases, and 4 bases stayed unmatched. Germline values: CDR1 ENHRY, CDR2 SYGVKD. The CDR3 contains 13 residues. The CDR3 DNA is TGTGCCATCAGGGGACAGGCCGGTCAGCCCCAGCATTTT. This translates into CAIRGQAGQPQHF.

The chain combines TRBV20-1 with TRBJ2-6; no reliable D call. The V gene's germline CDR1 is DFQATT and CDR2 SNEGSKA (reference sequence). This CDR3 has 15 residues. Trimming pared 3 bases from V and 1 base from J, leaving 10 bases between. The CDR3 here is CSASGLPSGANVLTF. Here the CDR3 DNA reads TGCAGTGCTAGCGGCCTGCCTTCTGGGGCCAACGTCCTGACTTTC.

The V call is TRBV10-3, the J call TRBJ2-7, with 11 bases matching TRBD1. The CDR3 is 16 residues long. The V gene's germline CDR1 is ENHRY and CDR2 SYGVKD. With 8 bases clipped from V and 4 bases from J, the junction kept 13 bases outside the gene matches. CDR3 sequence reads: CAIGDGGTGGRYEQYF. CDR3 nucleotides: TGTGCCATCGGGGACGGGGGGACAGGGGGAAGATACGAGCAGTACTTC.

The CDR3 region is CARVEGDSGNTIYF. The DNA of the CDR3 is TGTGCCAGAGTCGAGGGCGACTCTGGAAACACCATATATTTT. J is TRBJ1-3 and V is TRBV2; D unclear. Trimming took 9 bases from V and 0 from J, leaving 12 bases between them. Germline values: CDR1 SNHLY, CDR2 FYNNEI. The CDR3 is 14 residues long.

The chain joins TRBV11-2 to TRBJ2-1, with D perhaps TRBD2 (7 bases). Deletions cut 1 base from V and 1 base from J, with 14 bases between. The CDR3 extends over 17 amino acids. From germline, CDR1 is SGHAT and CDR2 FQNNGV. Here the CDR3 DNA reads TGTGCCAGCAGCTTAGCTGGTGGGGGGGCGTCCTACAATGAGCAGTTCTTC. The encoded protein is CASSLAGGGASYNEQFF.

In this sample, this clonotype turned up a few times. The J gene is TRBJ2-7, the V gene TRBV20-1, with 9 bases aligning to TRBD1. The CDR3 loop spans 14 amino acids. CDR1 DFQATT and CDR2 SNEGSKA come from the germline V gene (reference sequence). V trimming: 5 bases; J trimming: 2 bases; junction bases outside the gene matches: 7. CDR3 sequence: CSAGGTGTTYEQYF. The CDR3 bases are TGCAGTGCTGGCGGGACAGGGACAACCTACGAGCAGTACTTC.

There are a few counts of this clonotype. This chain connects TRBV7-9 to TRBJ2-3, with D possibly TRBD2 on 5 matching bases. The CDR3 sequence is 12 residues long. Germline-derived CDR1 and CDR2 are SEHNR and FQNEAQ (reference sequence). V was clipped by 6 bases and J by 5 bases, with 9 bases between them. CDR3 region: CASRKGRDTQYF. As DNA, the CDR3 is TGTGCCAGCAGGAAAGGGAGAGATACGCAGTATTTT. Filled out from reference TRBV7-9 and TRBJ2-3, the complete variable domain reads DTGVSQNPRHKITKRGQNVTFRCDPISEHNRLYWYRQTLGQGPEFLTYFQNEAQLEKSRLLSDRFSAERPKGSFSTLEIQRTEQGDSAMYLCASRKGRDTQYFGPGTRLTVL.

V usage is TRBV4-1 and J usage is TRBJ2-7, with TRBD1 identical over 7 bases. Germline-derived CDR1 and CDR2 are MGHRA and YSYEKL. J lost 0 bases, V lost 2 bases, and 16 bases had no gene match. This CDR3 is 19 amino acids long. CDR3 sequence: CASSQKMGEFGTASYEQYF. Here the CDR3 DNA reads TGCGCCAGCAGCCAAAAGATGGGGGAATTTGGGACAGCCTCCTACGAGCAGTACTTC.

The chain links TRBV5-4 to TRBJ2-2; no clear D gene. The CDR3 has 13 residues. The V gene's germline CDR1 is SGHNT and CDR2 YYREEE (reference sequence). Trimming shortened V by 3 bases and J by 6 bases, and 9 bases separated the two germline ends. The CDR3, as DNA: TGTGCCAGCAGCTCGCGATCGGCCGGGGAGCTGTTTTTT. As protein: CASSSRSAGELFF. Combining the CDR3 with reference TRBV5-4 and TRBJ2-2 gives the whole variable domain ETGVTQSPTHLIKTRGQQVTLRCSSQSGHNTVSWYQQALGQGPQFIFQYYREEENGRGNFPPRFSGLQFPNYSSELNVNALELDDSALYLCASSSRSAGELFFGEGSRLTVL.